This paragraph covers one T cell receptor beta chain sequence. It was during active infection that Seattle patients were enrolled and then longitudinally followed. The sample originates from a study of blood T cell repertoires in COVID-19. As for the study in general: COVID-19 samples, acute and convalescent, were from the United States, Italy and Spain. The analysed material was cDNA or gDNA that came from T cells, B-cell-depleted T cells, or PBMCs.

CDR3 length equals 14 residues. J was trimmed by 6 bases and V by 6 bases; bases with no gene match: 9. Germline CDR1 is SGHRS and CDR2 is YFSETQ. Under the authors' procedure: Cell counts per sample came from amplifying reference gene primers. The protocol was immunoSEQ multiplex PCR, while the TCRdb copy is restricted to in-frame clones and leaves out a portion. V and J calls and clone size are as listed in that table; D and trimming were resolved from the DNA. The table lists 270,000 or so clones, 70% to 90% of them singletons. The rearrangement uses TRBV5-1 and TRBJ1-2; TRBD1 matches at 9 bases. The TCR sequence derives from a woman aged 25 to 39 with COVID-19, enrolled during active disease. Sequences were obtained from peripheral blood. As DNA, the CDR3 is TGCGCCAGCAAGACAGGGGGAATCCGGGATGGCTACACCTTC. Translated, it gives CASKTGGIRDGYTF.